Listed here are 3 T cell receptor beta chains from one sample, sequenced in a study of blood T cell repertoires in COVID-19. The assay was immunoSEQ multiplex PCR, and TCRdb's table has in-frame clones only and misses some. The data contain about 160,000 clones, 85% to 90% of them singletons. The material sequenced was PBMCs or T cells enriched from blood (not recorded which). These receptors all come from a woman aged 50 to 65 who had recovered from COVID-19.

The V gene is TRBV25-1, the J gene TRBJ2-2; 7 bases align to TRBD1. CDR3 size: 16 residues. Per the germline V gene, CDR1 is MGHDK and CDR2 is SYGVNS. The trim removed 5 bases at V and 3 bases at J, leaving 9 bases unmatched. The chain's CDR3 is CASSILGTADTGELFF. The CDR3 DNA reads TGTGCCAGCAGTATACTTGGGACAGCCGACACCGGGGAGCTGTTTTTT. The full variable domain, its missing parts supplied by reference TRBV25-1 and TRBJ2-2, is EADIYQTPRYLVIGTGKKITLECSQTMGHDKMYWYQQDPGMELHLIHYSYGVNSTEKGDLSSESTVSRIRTEHFPLTLESARPSHTSQYLCASSILGTADTGELFFGEGSRLTVL.

This chain uses TRBV5-6 with TRBJ1-2, with D hard to call. The CDR3 has 12 residues. Germline loops: CDR1 SGHDT, CDR2 YYEEEE. V was clipped by 4 bases and J by 7 bases, with 11 bases between them. The CDR3, as DNA: TGTGCCAGCAGCCCGGGGATAAGTGGCTACACCTTC. This codes for CASSPGISGYTF.

The chain is built from TRBV2 and TRBJ1-2; D call uncertain. Trimming stripped 7 bases from V and 7 bases from J, with 16 bases between. Germline V lookup: CDR1 SNHLY, CDR2 FYNNEI. CDR3 size: 13 residues. The CDR3 spells CASNTRYSSGYTF. The CDR3 nucleotides are TGTGCCAGCAACACCCGGTATTCTAGTGGCTACACCTTC.